The present T cell receptor beta chain was sequenced within a study of blood T cell repertoires in COVID-19. For the study at large: Material from acute and convalescent COVID-19 was sourced from the United States, Italy and Spain.

This clone was counted a single time. Data came from immunoSEQ multiplex PCR; TCRdb stores just in-frame clones and leaves some out. The repertoire consists of over 300,000 clones, with roughly 90% occurring once and the leading ten covering approximately 6.5%. Material: peripheral blood. This receptor was taken from a man aged 18 to 29 who had recovered from COVID-19.

This chain's CDR3 is CASSISEYGYTF. CDR3 nucleotide sequence: TGTGCCAGTAGTATCTCCGAGTATGGCTACACCTTC. This sequence joins TRBV19 and TRBJ1-2; D remains unclear. Trimming left V 3 bases short and J 5 bases short, with 7 bases between. CDR1 is LNHDA, CDR2 SQIVND, per germline (reference sequence). CDR3 length: 12 amino acids.